This TCR beta chain was identified in a study of T cells after yellow fever vaccination. Study summary: Fractions with few cells were prepared using SMART-Seq v4 Ultra Low Input.

TCRdb redid the calling of the 5' RACE reads with MiXCR, one entry per CDR3 protein. The profile shows about 160,000 distinct CDR3 sequences, 5.5% to 7.5% of them singletons. The CDR3 runs to 17 residues. CDR1 SGHRS and CDR2 YFSETQ come from the germline V gene. The V segment lost 5 bases and the J segment 4 bases; nucleotides outside the gene matches: 17. This clonotype was counted ten times or more. The material sequenced was CD4+ T cells sorted from PBMCs, taken about 5 days after the first yellow fever vaccination. This TCR came from a young man who received the YFV17D yellow fever vaccine. The rearrangement uses TRBV5-1 and TRBJ1-2, with TRBD1 identical over 7 bases. Here the CDR3 DNA reads TGCGCCAGCAGTTCCGACGGGTTTGACAGGGTTGGCTATGGCTACACCTTC. It specifies CASSSDGFDRVGYGYTF.